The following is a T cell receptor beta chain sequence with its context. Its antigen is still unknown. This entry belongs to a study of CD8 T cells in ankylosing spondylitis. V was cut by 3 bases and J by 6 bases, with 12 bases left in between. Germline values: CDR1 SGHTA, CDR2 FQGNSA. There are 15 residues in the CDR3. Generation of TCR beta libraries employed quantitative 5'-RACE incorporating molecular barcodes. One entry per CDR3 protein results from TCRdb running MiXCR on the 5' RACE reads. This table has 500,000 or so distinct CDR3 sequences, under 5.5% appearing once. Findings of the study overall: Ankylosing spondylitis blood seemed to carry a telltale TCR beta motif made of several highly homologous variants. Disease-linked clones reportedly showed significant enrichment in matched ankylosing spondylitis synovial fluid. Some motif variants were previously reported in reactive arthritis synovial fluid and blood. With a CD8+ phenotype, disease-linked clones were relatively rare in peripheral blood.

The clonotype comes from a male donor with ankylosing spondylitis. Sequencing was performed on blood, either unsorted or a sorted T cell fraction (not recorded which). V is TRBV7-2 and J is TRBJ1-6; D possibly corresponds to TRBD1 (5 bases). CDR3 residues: CASSFQGTFNSPLHF. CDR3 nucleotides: TGTGCCAGCAGCTTCCAGGGAACTTTTAATTCACCCCTCCACTTT. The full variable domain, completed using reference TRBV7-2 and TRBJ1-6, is GAGVSQSPSNKVTEKGKDVELRCDPISGHTALYWYRQSLGQGLEFLIYFQGNSAPDKSGLPSDRFSAERTGGSVSTLTIQRTQQEDSAVYLCASSFQGTFNSPLHFGNGTRLTVT.